These T cell receptor beta chains were read from a single sample in a study of shared clonotypes between healthy human individuals. TCRdb's table, derived via immunoSEQ multiplex PCR, lists solely in-frame clones and lacks some. The table records some 740,000 clones, almost 95% of them present only once. Sequencing input: naive CD8+ T cells sorted from blood. The receptors were sampled from a man aged 30 to 39 in good health. CDR3s include the opening cysteine and the closing phenylalanine or tryptophan. The order of the fields is J gene, D gene, clone size, V gene, CDR3 DNA, CDR3 protein. A D gene is named only where the DNA matches it firmly. Some rows have no size entry. The others give once, few or many, or a class for an expanded clone.

j_gene: TRBJ1-2
d_gene: TRBD1
abundance: NA
v_gene: TRBV16
CDR3nt: TGTGCCAGCAGCCGCTCAGGGGGCTATGGCTACACCTTC
CDR3aa: CASSRSGGYGYTF

j_gene: TRBJ2-7
d_gene: TRBD1
abundance: NA
v_gene: TRBV10-1
CDR3nt: TGCGCCAGCAGTGACCCGGGACAGGGATACGAGCAGTACTTC
CDR3aa: CASSDPGQGYEQYF

j_gene: TRBJ1-2
d_gene: NA
abundance: NA
v_gene: TRBV27
CDR3nt: TGTGCCAGCAGTTTTAAAGGGGCCTACTATGGCTACACCTTC
CDR3aa: CASSFKGAYYGYTF

j_gene: TRBJ2-3
d_gene: NA
abundance: NA
v_gene: TRBV7-9
CDR3nt: TGTGCCAGCAGCTTTGATACAGATACGCAGTATTTT
CDR3aa: CASSFDTDTQYF

j_gene: TRBJ2-7
d_gene: NA
abundance: NA
v_gene: TRBV5-5
CDR3nt: TGTGCCAGCAGCTGGAGCTCCTACGAGCAGTACTTC
CDR3aa: CASSWSSYEQYF

j_gene: TRBJ2-7
d_gene: TRBD1
abundance: NA
v_gene: TRBV6-1
CDR3nt: TGTGCCAGCAGTGAGGAAAGACAGGGTCCCTACGAGCAGTACTTC
CDR3aa: CASSEERQGPYEQYF

j_gene: TRBJ2-5
d_gene: TRBD2
abundance: NA
v_gene: TRBV7-6
CDR3nt: TGTGCCAGCAGCTTAGCTCTCGCGGGAGTACAAGAGACCCAGTACTTC
CDR3aa: CASSLALAGVQETQYF

j_gene: TRBJ2-3
d_gene: TRBD1
abundance: once
v_gene: TRBV4-3
CDR3nt: TGCGCCAGCAGCCAAGCTATGTTCTCGGGACAGGGGGCAGATACGCAGTATTTT
CDR3aa: CASSQAMFSGQGADTQYF

j_gene: TRBJ2-5
d_gene: TRBD1
abundance: once
v_gene: TRBV2
CDR3nt: TGTGCCAGCAGGTCTACAGGGGGCGAGGAGACCCAGTACTTC
CDR3aa: CASRSTGGEETQYF

j_gene: TRBJ1-2
d_gene: TRBD1
abundance: few
v_gene: TRBV10-1
CDR3nt: TGCGCCAGCACCTTAGACAGGGAAAGAGGGGGCTACACCTTC
CDR3aa: CASTLDRERGGYTF

j_gene: TRBJ1-1
d_gene: NA
abundance: NA
v_gene: TRBV7-6
CDR3nt: TGTGCCAGCAGCTTAGCGGGGGGAGGAACTGAAGCTTTCTTT
CDR3aa: CASSLAGGGTEAFF

j_gene: TRBJ1-2
d_gene: NA
abundance: NA
v_gene: TRBV7-2
CDR3nt: TGTGCCAGCAGGAACGTACAGGGAAGCTATGGCTACACCTTC
CDR3aa: CASRNVQGSYGYTF

j_gene: TRBJ2-3
d_gene: NA
abundance: NA
v_gene: TRBV27
CDR3nt: TGTGCCTCAGCTTTCTCAAGTACGCAGTATTTT
CDR3aa: CASAFSSTQYF

j_gene: TRBJ2-3
d_gene: NA
abundance: NA
v_gene: TRBV27
CDR3nt: TGTGCCAGCAGTTCGGACTACAAGGCAGATACGCAGTATTTT
CDR3aa: CASSSDYKADTQYF

j_gene: TRBJ2-1
d_gene: NA
abundance: NA
v_gene: TRBV7-9
CDR3nt: TGTGCCAGCAGCCCTCCCGACAGTTCCAATGAGCAGTTCTTC
CDR3aa: CASSPPDSSNEQFF

j_gene: TRBJ2-3
d_gene: NA
abundance: NA
v_gene: TRBV9
CDR3nt: TGTGCCAGCAGCGTAGGTGAGGGGACCACAGATACGCAGTATTTT
CDR3aa: CASSVGEGTTDTQYF

j_gene: TRBJ2-5
d_gene: TRBD2
abundance: NA
v_gene: TRBV2
CDR3nt: TGTGCCAGCAGTGAAGGGTTAGCGGGAGCTCAAGAGACCCAGTACTTC
CDR3aa: CASSEGLAGAQETQYF

j_gene: TRBJ2-1
d_gene: NA
abundance: once
v_gene: TRBV5-1
CDR3nt: TGCGCCAGCAGCTTGGAGGACCACTCAAGGGATGAGCAGTTCTTC
CDR3aa: CASSLEDHSRDEQFF

j_gene: TRBJ2-2
d_gene: NA
abundance: NA
v_gene: TRBV4-1
CDR3nt: TGCGCCAGCAGCCATAGAGGTGGTCAGGGAGACACCGGGGAGCTGTTTTTT
CDR3aa: CASSHRGGQGDTGELFF

j_gene: TRBJ1-4
d_gene: NA
abundance: once
v_gene: TRBV2
CDR3nt: TGTGCCAGCAGTGAGAGCGACCAACTGTTTTTT
CDR3aa: CASSESDQLFF

j_gene: TRBJ2-7
d_gene: NA
abundance: NA
v_gene: TRBV14
CDR3nt: TGTGCCAGCAGCCCTACCGGGACTGGACTTTCCTACGAGCAGTACTTC
CDR3aa: CASSPTGTGLSYEQYF

j_gene: TRBJ2-7
d_gene: NA
abundance: NA
v_gene: TRBV27
CDR3nt: TGTGCCAGCAGCTTGGGCCCAGGGTACGTCGAGCAGTACTTC
CDR3aa: CASSLGPGYVEQYF

j_gene: TRBJ1-4
d_gene: TRBD1
abundance: NA
v_gene: TRBV7-2
CDR3nt: TGTGCCAGCAGCCCTGGGACAGGGAATGAAAAACTGTTTTTT
CDR3aa: CASSPGTGNEKLFF

j_gene: TRBJ2-5
d_gene: TRBD2
abundance: NA
v_gene: TRBV4-1
CDR3nt: TGCGCCAGCAGCCAACCAGCGGGAGTAGAAGAGACCCAGTACTTC
CDR3aa: CASSQPAGVEETQYF

j_gene: TRBJ2-2
d_gene: TRBD2
abundance: NA
v_gene: TRBV9
CDR3nt: TGTGCCAGCAGCGTAGCTACTAGCGGGAGCGTAACCGGGGAGCTGTTTTTT
CDR3aa: CASSVATSGSVTGELFF

j_gene: TRBJ2-3
d_gene: NA
abundance: NA
v_gene: TRBV9
CDR3nt: TGTGCCAGCAGCGTATGGGGAGGCACAGATACGCAGTATTTT
CDR3aa: CASSVWGGTDTQYF

j_gene: TRBJ2-7
d_gene: NA
abundance: NA
v_gene: TRBV11-2
CDR3nt: TGTGCCAGCAGCTATGCCGGGACACTCAACGAGCAGTACTTC
CDR3aa: CASSYAGTLNEQYF

j_gene: TRBJ1-5
d_gene: NA
abundance: NA
v_gene: TRBV4-1
CDR3nt: TGCGCCAGCAGCCCTCTTCAGCCCCAGCATTTT
CDR3aa: CASSPLQPQHF

j_gene: TRBJ1-2
d_gene: TRBD1
abundance: NA
v_gene: TRBV5-1
CDR3nt: TGCGCCAGCAGCGCCGGACAGGGGGCTAACTATGGCTACACCTTC
CDR3aa: CASSAGQGANYGYTF

j_gene: TRBJ2-7
d_gene: NA
abundance: once
v_gene: TRBV7-2
CDR3nt: TGTGCCAGCAGCGCTCCGGGACAAGACGAGCAGTACTTC
CDR3aa: CASSAPGQDEQYF

j_gene: TRBJ2-5
d_gene: TRBD2
abundance: NA
v_gene: TRBV2
CDR3nt: TGTGCCGCTGGGGCGGGAGAGACGACCCAGTACTTC
CDR3aa: CAAGAGETTQYF

j_gene: TRBJ2-5
d_gene: NA
abundance: once
v_gene: TRBV7-2
CDR3nt: TGTGCCAGCAGCCGGAGTTCGAGGGCGGGACTCCCGAGGGGGGAGACCCAGTACTTC
CDR3aa: CASSRSSRAGLPRGETQYF

j_gene: TRBJ1-1
d_gene: TRBD1
abundance: NA
v_gene: TRBV4-1
CDR3nt: TGCGCCAGCAGCTCCCACTACCAGGGGGCGCGGAACACTGAAGCTTTCTTT
CDR3aa: CASSSHYQGARNTEAFF

j_gene: TRBJ2-7
d_gene: NA
abundance: NA
v_gene: TRBV5-8
CDR3nt: TGTGCCAGCAGCTTCGGAATTATGGGGCCTGACGAGCAGTACTTC
CDR3aa: CASSFGIMGPDEQYF

j_gene: TRBJ2-7
d_gene: NA
abundance: NA
v_gene: TRBV7-9
CDR3nt: TGTGCCAGCAGCAGGGGAGGGGACACCTACGAGCAGTACTTC
CDR3aa: CASSRGGDTYEQYF

j_gene: TRBJ2-3
d_gene: NA
abundance: NA
v_gene: TRBV27
CDR3nt: TGTGCCAGCAGTTTGATTAGCTCGGATACGCAGTATTTT
CDR3aa: CASSLISSDTQYF

j_gene: TRBJ1-1
d_gene: TRBD1
abundance: NA
v_gene: TRBV27
CDR3nt: TGTGCCAGCAGTTTATCTCGGACAGGAGAAGCTTTCTTT
CDR3aa: CASSLSRTGEAFF

j_gene: TRBJ1-1
d_gene: NA
abundance: NA
v_gene: TRBV6-1
CDR3nt: TGTGCCAGCAGTGACTTGAACACTGAAGCTTTCTTT
CDR3aa: CASSDLNTEAFF

j_gene: TRBJ2-1
d_gene: NA
abundance: NA
v_gene: TRBV11-2
CDR3nt: TGTGCCAGCAGCTTAGTCCCGAATGAGCAGTTCTTC
CDR3aa: CASSLVPNEQFF

j_gene: TRBJ2-7
d_gene: NA
abundance: NA
v_gene: TRBV28
CDR3nt: TGTGCCAGCAGTTTATTCCGCCCCGGGGACTACGAGCAGTACTTC
CDR3aa: CASSLFRPGDYEQYF

j_gene: TRBJ2-4
d_gene: NA
abundance: NA
v_gene: TRBV25-1
CDR3nt: TGTGCCAGCAGTGCCCCGACACTCGGAAACATTCAGTACTTC
CDR3aa: CASSAPTLGNIQYF

j_gene: TRBJ1-5
d_gene: NA
abundance: NA
v_gene: TRBV13
CDR3nt: TGTGCCAGCAGCACACAGGGTGGTCAGCCCCAGCATTTT
CDR3aa: CASSTQGGQPQHF

j_gene: TRBJ2-3
d_gene: TRBD1
abundance: NA
v_gene: TRBV5-1
CDR3nt: TGCGCCAGCAGCTTTGGACAGGGAGCAGCAGATACGCAGTATTTT
CDR3aa: CASSFGQGAADTQYF

j_gene: TRBJ2-1
d_gene: NA
abundance: NA
v_gene: TRBV4-1
CDR3nt: TGCGCCAGCAGCCAAGATATAGGCAGTTACAATGAGCAGTTCTTC
CDR3aa: CASSQDIGSYNEQFF

j_gene: TRBJ2-1
d_gene: TRBD1
abundance: NA
v_gene: TRBV11-2
CDR3nt: TGTGCCAGCAGCCCCTCCGGGACAGGGGATCCAGAGCAGTTCTTC
CDR3aa: CASSPSGTGDPEQFF

j_gene: TRBJ2-1
d_gene: TRBD1
abundance: NA
v_gene: TRBV27
CDR3nt: TGTGCCAGCAGTTTACTCCAGGGGGTACTTCACAATGAGCAGTTCTTC
CDR3aa: CASSLLQGVLHNEQFF

j_gene: TRBJ2-7
d_gene: TRBD2
abundance: NA
v_gene: TRBV5-5
CDR3nt: TGTGCCAGCAGCCTATCGACTAGCGGGGGCGAGCAGTACTTC
CDR3aa: CASSLSTSGGEQYF

j_gene: TRBJ2-3
d_gene: NA
abundance: NA
v_gene: TRBV15
CDR3nt: TGTGCCACCAGCAGAGTCGGAGGTCCAAGCACAGATACGCAGTATTTT
CDR3aa: CATSRVGGPSTDTQYF